This T cell receptor beta chain was observed in a study of blood T cell repertoires in COVID-19. Study-wide context: The United States, Italy and Spain were the sources of the acute and convalescent COVID-19 samples. Nucleic acid was either cDNA or gDNA, and it came from T cells, B-cell-depleted T cells, or PBMCs.

CDR1 and CDR2 (germline): MNHEY, SVGAGI. The V and J ends lost 2 bases and 5 bases respectively, with 13 bases between them. CDR3 length: 14 amino acids. In the original processing: Researchers report that nucleated cell counts were estimated from reference gene primer amplification. The table came from immunoSEQ multiplex PCR; TCRdb's copy has only in-frame clones and leaves some out. The V and J calls and the clone size are those of that table, but D and trimming were determined from the DNA. The sample includes under 200,000 clones, 75% to 85% of them seen just once. V is TRBV6-5 and J is TRBJ2-7, with D unresolved. The receptor was derived from a man aged 55-75 years with acute or convalescent COVID-19. Sequencing input: peripheral blood. In nucleotides, the CDR3 is TGTGCCAGCAGTTACCCCGGAGTTAGTCACGAGCAGTACTTC. This encodes CASSYPGVSHEQYF.